The clone carrying this T cell receptor (beta chain) came up a few times. Its antigen is unknown. This specimen comes from a study of T cell repertoires in cytomegalovirus infection. General study findings and limits: Summed frequency of public TCR beta families distinguished CMV carriers with the relevant HLA.

V dropped 4 bases and J dropped 3; count of bases not matched to a gene: 15. The CDR3 totals 17 residues. Looked up from germline, CDR1 is LNHDA and CDR2 is SQIVND (reference sequence). TCRdb processed the reads anew with MiXCR; each CDR3 protein has one entry. The sample holds hundreds of thousands of distinct CDR3 sequences, approximately 31% seen once. This clonotype was obtained from a human donor in good health (CMV status not recorded). Some clones in this sample may be carry-over from other donors' samples. Material: cultured CD8+ T cells from PBMCs, obtained from culture after CMV antigen stimulation. The chain couples TRBV19 to TRBJ2-7; TRBD2 agrees at 7 bases. CDR3 loop: CASSTVLADGSLYEQYF. Here the CDR3 DNA reads TGTGCCAGTAGTACTGTTCTAGCGGACGGCAGCCTCTACGAGCAGTACTTC.